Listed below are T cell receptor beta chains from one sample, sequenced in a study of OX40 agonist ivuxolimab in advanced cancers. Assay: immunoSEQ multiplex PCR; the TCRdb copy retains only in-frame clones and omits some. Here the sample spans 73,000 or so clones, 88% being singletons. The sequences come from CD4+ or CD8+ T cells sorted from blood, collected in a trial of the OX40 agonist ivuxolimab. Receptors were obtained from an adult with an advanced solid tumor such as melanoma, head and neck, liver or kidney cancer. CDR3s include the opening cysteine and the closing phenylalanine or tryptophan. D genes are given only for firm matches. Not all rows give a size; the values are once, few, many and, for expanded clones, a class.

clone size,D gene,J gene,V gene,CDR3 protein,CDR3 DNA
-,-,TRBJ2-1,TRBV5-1,CASTPTESSYNEQFF,TGCGCCAGCACCCCCACGGAGAGCTCCTACAATGAGCAGTTCTTC
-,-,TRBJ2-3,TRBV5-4,CASSLSSGTDTQYF,TGTGCCAGCAGCTTGTCTTCGGGCACAGATACGCAGTATTTT
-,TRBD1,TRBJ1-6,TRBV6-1,CASSDQTGARSPLHF,TGTGCCAGCAGTGACCAGACAGGGGCGAGGTCACCCCTCCACTTT
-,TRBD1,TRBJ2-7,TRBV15,CATSSNRGSLYEQYF,TGTGCCACCAGCAGCAACAGGGGATCCCTCTACGAGCAGTACTTC
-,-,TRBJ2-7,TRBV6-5,CASSYGRAYEQYF,TGTGCCAGCAGTTACGGCAGGGCGTACGAGCAGTACTTC
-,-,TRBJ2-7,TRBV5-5,CASSLGEGTYEQYF,TGTGCCAGCAGCTTGGGAGAGGGAACCTACGAGCAGTACTTC
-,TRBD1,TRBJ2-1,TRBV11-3,CASSLGRGTYNEQFF,TGTGCCAGCAGCTTGGGCAGGGGGACATACAATGAGCAGTTCTTC
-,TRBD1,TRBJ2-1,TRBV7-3,CASSHRGDEQFF,TGTGCCAGCAGCCACAGGGGGGATGAGCAGTTCTTC
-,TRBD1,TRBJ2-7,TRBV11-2,CASSGTGGGEQYF,TGTGCCAGCTCCGGGACAGGGGGCGGCGAGCAGTACTTC
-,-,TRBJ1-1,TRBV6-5,CASSYWGNTEAFF,TGTGCCAGCAGTTACTGGGGCAACACTGAAGCTTTCTTT
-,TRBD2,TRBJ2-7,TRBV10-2,CASSEIGLAGVEQYF,TGCGCCAGCAGTGAGATCGGACTAGCGGGAGTAGAGCAGTACTTC
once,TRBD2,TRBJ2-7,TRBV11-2,CASSSQLAGGREQYF,TGTGCCAGCAGCTCCCAACTAGCGGGGGGGAGGGAGCAGTACTTC
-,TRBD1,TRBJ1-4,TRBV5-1,CASRAGQANEKLFF,TGCGCCAGCAGGGCGGGACAGGCTAATGAAAAACTGTTTTTT
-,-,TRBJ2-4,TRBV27,CASSETGGRAGTKNIQYF,TGTGCCAGCAGTGAAACCGGCGGAAGGGCGGGGACCAAAAACATTCAGTACTTC
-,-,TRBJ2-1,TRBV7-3,CASSLDRYNEQFF,TGTGCCAGCAGCTTAGACAGATACAATGAGCAGTTCTTC
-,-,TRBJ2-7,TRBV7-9,CASSPRQAFSYEQYF,TGTGCCAGCAGCCCCCGACAGGCCTTCTCCTACGAGCAGTACTTC
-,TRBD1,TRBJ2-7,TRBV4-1,CASSPGQGPFYEQYF,TGCGCCAGCAGCCCTGGACAGGGACCATTTTACGAGCAGTACTTC
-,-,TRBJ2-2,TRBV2,CASRNTGELFF,TGTGCCAGCAGGAACACCGGGGAGCTGTTTTTT
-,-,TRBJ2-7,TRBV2,CASTPGGGPFYEQYF,TGTGCCAGCACCCCAGGGGGGGGCCCCTTTTACGAGCAGTACTTC
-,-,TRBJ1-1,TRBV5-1,CASSFGGEATEAFF,TGCGCCAGCAGCTTTGGGGGGGAGGCCACTGAAGCTTTCTTT
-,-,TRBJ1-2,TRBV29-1,CSGGAGDGYTF,TGCAGCGGCGGGGCAGGGGACGGCTACACCTTC
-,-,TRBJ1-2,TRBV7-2,CASSGRVSYGYTF,TGTGCCAGCAGCGGCAGGGTTTCCTATGGCTACACCTTC
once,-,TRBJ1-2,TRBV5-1,CASGRGQSIYGYTF,TGCGCCAGCGGACGAGGACAGTCCATCTATGGCTACACCTTC
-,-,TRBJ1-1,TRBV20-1,CSAAQNTEAFF,TGCAGTGCTGCACAGAACACTGAAGCTTTCTTT
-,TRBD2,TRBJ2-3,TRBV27,CASRGLARDTQYF,TGTGCCAGCAGGGGACTAGCGAGAGATACGCAGTATTTT
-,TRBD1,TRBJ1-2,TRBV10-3,CAIGTGEGYTF,TGTGCCATCGGGACAGGGGAAGGCTACACCTTC
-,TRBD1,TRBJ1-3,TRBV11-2,CASSSGQGNTIYF,TGTGCCAGCAGCTCGGGACAGGGAAACACCATATATTTT
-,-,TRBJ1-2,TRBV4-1,CASSQDLAGAGSNYGHTF,TGCGCCAGCAGCCAAGATTTAGCGGGCGCAGGTTCTAACTATGGCCACACCTTC
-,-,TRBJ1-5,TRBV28,CASSSPSGEHQPQHF,TGTGCCAGCAGTTCGCCCTCAGGGGAACATCAGCCCCAGCATTTT
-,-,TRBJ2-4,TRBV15,CATSRVEGGNIQYF,TGTGCCACCAGCAGAGTTGAGGGGGGAAACATTCAGTACTTC
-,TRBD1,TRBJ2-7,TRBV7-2,CASSLPGQGPYEQYF,TGTGCCAGCAGCTTACCGGGACAGGGGCCCTACGAGCAGTACTTC
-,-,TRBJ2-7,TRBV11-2,CASSLGGAGKAYEQYF,TGTGCCAGCAGCTTAGGAGGCGCCGGGAAAGCCTACGAGCAGTACTTC
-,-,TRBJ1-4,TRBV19,CASSSGTPNEKLFF,TGTGCCAGTAGTTCCGGGACACCGAATGAAAAACTGTTTTTT
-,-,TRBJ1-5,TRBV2,CASSPGLVSNQPQHF,TGTGCCAGCTCTCCAGGCCTTGTCAGCAATCAGCCCCAGCATTTT
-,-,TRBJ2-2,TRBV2,CASSVWGAGTGELFF,TGTGCCAGCAGTGTGTGGGGGGCAGGCACCGGGGAGCTGTTTTTT
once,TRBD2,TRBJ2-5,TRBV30,CAWRKRGDQETQYF,TGTGCCTGGCGAAAGCGGGGGGACCAAGAGACCCAGTACTTC
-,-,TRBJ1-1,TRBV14,CASSRQWNTEAFF,TGTGCCAGCAGCCGCCAGTGGAACACTGAAGCTTTCTTT
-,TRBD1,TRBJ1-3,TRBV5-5,CASSLFRQGLSGNTIYF,TGTGCCAGCAGCTTGTTCCGACAGGGCCTCTCTGGAAACACCATATATTTT
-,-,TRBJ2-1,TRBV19,CASTYYNEQFF,TGTGCCAGTACCTACTACAATGAGCAGTTCTTC
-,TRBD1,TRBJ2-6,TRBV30,CAWSSGTGISGANVLTF,TGTGCCTGGAGTTCCGGGACAGGGATCTCTGGGGCCAACGTCCTGACTTTC
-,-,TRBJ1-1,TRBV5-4,CASSPGTHNTEAFF,TGTGCCAGCAGCCCCGGGACCCACAACACTGAAGCTTTCTTT
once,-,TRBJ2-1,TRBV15,CATSRDLASALTYNEQFF,TGTGCCACCAGCAGAGATCTCGCTAGCGCACTTACCTACAATGAGCAGTTCTTC
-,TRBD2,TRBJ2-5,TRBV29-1,CSVTGLAGEETQYF,TGCAGCGTTACGGGACTAGCGGGGGAAGAGACCCAGTACTTC
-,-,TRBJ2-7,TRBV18,CASSPRGEGEQYF,TGTGCCAGCTCACCAAGAGGGGAAGGCGAGCAGTACTTC
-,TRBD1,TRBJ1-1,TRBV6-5,CASSSDRVTRAFF,TGTGCCAGCAGTTCTGACAGGGTAACAAGAGCTTTCTTT
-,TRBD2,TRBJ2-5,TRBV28,CASSLGLAGVKTQYF,TGTGCCAGCAGTTTAGGGCTAGCGGGGGTAAAGACCCAGTACTTC
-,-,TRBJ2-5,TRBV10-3,CAISEGGTAETQYF,TGTGCCATCAGTGAGGGGGGCACTGCAGAGACCCAGTACTTC
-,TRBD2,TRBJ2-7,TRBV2,CASSPERGGYEQYF,TGTGCCAGCAGTCCCGAACGGGGGGGCTACGAGCAGTACTTC